Shown below are 25 T cell receptor beta chains from a single sample sequenced in a study of shared clonotypes between healthy human individuals. Profiling relied on immunoSEQ multiplex PCR, and the TCRdb table lists in-frame clones only, not all of them. The sample holds 2 million to 2.5 million clones, just under 95% seen once. Sequenced sample: naive CD4+ T cells from PBMCs. Subset reported: CD45RA+ positively selected. Every receptor here comes from a man aged 18 to 29 in good health. Some clones in this sample may be carry-over from other donors' samples.

For this clone: This sample also contains other DNA sequences that code for the same CDR3. The chain is built from TRBV5-1 and TRBJ1-1; D remains ambiguous. Germline-derived CDR1 and CDR2 are SGHRS and YFSETQ. The CDR3 is 14 residues long. The V and J ends lost 0 bases and 1 base respectively, with 7 bases between them. CDR3 coding DNA: TGCGCCAGCAGCTTGGGTGCAGGGAACACTGAAGCTTTCTTT. Amino acid sequence: CASSLGAGNTEAFF.

The V and J genes are TRBV7-9 and TRBJ2-3, with TRBD1 matching 11 bases. Germline loops: CDR1 SEHNR, CDR2 FQNEAQ (reference sequence). There are 16 residues in the CDR3. Trimming cost V 1 base and J 4 bases; bases outside gene matches: 4. Written as DNA, the CDR3 is TGTGCCAGCAGCTTAGGTCTGGACAGGGGGCCAGATACGCAGTATTTT. As protein: CASSLGLDRGPDTQYF.

The table lists this clone with a count of one. CDR3 in amino acids: CSVKTFYGYTF. The CDR3 DNA reads as TGCAGTGTCAAGACATTCTATGGCTACACCTTC. The chain uses TRBV20-1 and TRBJ1-2; D gene uncertain. V lost 7 bases, J lost 4 bases, and 10 bases lay in between. Germline lookup yields CDR1 DFQATT and CDR2 SNEGSKA (reference sequence). CDR3 length: 11 amino acids.

This clone was detected once. J is TRBJ2-5 and V is TRBV5-1; 10 bases agree with TRBD2. With 2 bases clipped from V and 5 bases from J, the junction kept 6 bases outside the gene matches. The germline V gene has CDR1 SGHRS and CDR2 YFSETQ. This CDR3 has 15 residues. CDR3 residues: CASSFLAGVQETQYF. In DNA form, the CDR3 reads TGCGCCAGCAGCTTCCTAGCGGGAGTGCAGGAGACCCAGTACTTC.

Remarks on this clone: This sample also contains other DNA sequences that code for the same CDR3. The V gene is TRBV5-1, the J gene TRBJ2-3; either TRBD1 or TRBD2 may fit D (5 bases each). The CDR3 covers 15 residues. Deletions cut 2 bases from V and 0 bases from J, with 10 bases between. Per germline, CDR1 SGHRS and CDR2 YFSETQ. CDR3 region: CASSLGTVSTDTQYF. As DNA, the CDR3 is TGCGCCAGCAGCTTAGGGACGGTGAGCACAGATACGCAGTATTTT.

The chain uses TRBV5-1 and TRBJ2-7, with TRBD2 matching 12 bases. Germline CDR1 SGHRS, CDR2 YFSETQ. V shed 4 bases, J shed 4 bases, and the junction held 9 bases outside the gene matches. The CDR3 spans 16 residues. CDR3 residues: CASSVTTSGSSYEQYF. The CDR3, as DNA: TGCGCCAGCAGCGTAACGACTAGCGGGAGTTCGTACGAGCAGTACTTC. The full variable domain, in which reference TRBV5-1 and TRBJ2-7 provide the parts outside the CDR3, is KAGVTQTPRYLIKTRGQQVTLSCSPISGHRSVSWYQQTPGQGLQFLFEYFSETQRNKGNFPGRFSGRQFSNSRSEMNVSTLELGDSALYLCASSVTTSGSSYEQYFGPGTRLTVT.

This chain connects TRBV13 to TRBJ2-2; a possible D gene is TRBD1 (10 bases). In germline, CDR1 is PRHDT, CDR2 FYEKMQ (reference sequence). With 5 bases removed from V and 3 bases from J, the gap between germline ends came to 34 bases. The CDR3 is 22 residues long. The CDR3 coding sequence is TGTGCCAGCAGCCGCCCCGGGACAGGGGAATGGCGGGAGGGCCGGTACACCGGGGAGCTGTTTTTT. This sequence encodes CASSRPGTGEWREGRYTGELFF.

A single count supports this clone. The J gene is TRBJ2-3, the V gene TRBV25-1; TRBD2 aligns across 7 bases. The junction had 5 bases not matched to a gene; V was cut back by 3 bases and J by 11 bases. Looked up from germline, CDR1 is MGHDK and CDR2 is SYGVNS. The CDR3 has 12 amino acids. The CDR3 spells CASSDGGSWQYF. DNA for the CDR3: TGTGCCAGCAGTGACGGGGGGTCATGGCAGTATTTT.

The rearrangement uses TRBV19 and TRBJ1-5; no firm D call. The germline CDR1 and CDR2 sequences are LNHDA and SQIVND (reference sequence). Trimming stripped 5 bases from V and 0 bases from J, with 8 bases between. The CDR3 consists of 14 residues. In nucleotides, the CDR3 is TGTGCCAGTAGTCCTAAGGATAGCAATCAGCCCCAGCATTTT. It translates to CASSPKDSNQPQHF.

This sequence joins TRBV6-5 and TRBJ1-1, with D possibly matching TRBD1 (5 bases). V was shortened by 6 bases and J by 1 base, with 9 bases between the two germline ends. The germline V gene has CDR1 MNHEY and CDR2 SVGAGI. This CDR3 region has 13 residues. The CDR3 is CASSNRQNTEAFF. The CDR3 region has the DNA TGTGCCAGCAGCAACAGGCAGAACACTGAAGCTTTCTTT.

The chain employs TRBV5-1 and TRBJ2-7; 8 bases map to TRBD1. The ends lost 0 bases at V and 1 base at J; junction bases unmatched: 3. The CDR3 extends over 15 amino acids. In germline, CDR1 is SGHRS, CDR2 YFSETQ. The CDR3 nucleotides are TGCGCCAGCAGCTTGGCCAGGGGGCAATCCTACGAGCAGTACTTC. It translates to CASSLARGQSYEQYF.

A few counts support this clone. V usage is TRBV4-3 and J usage is TRBJ1-2; D remains ambiguous. Germline V gene sequence: CDR1 LGHNA, CDR2 YSLEER. CDR3 length equals 14 residues. V was clipped by 0 bases and J by 4 bases, with 9 bases between them. The CDR3 sequence is CASSQDTGFYGYTF. The CDR3 nucleotides read TGCGCCAGCAGCCAAGATACGGGGTTCTATGGCTACACCTTC.

This clone was seen a handful of times. The rearrangement joins TRBV7-9 to TRBJ1-1, with D possibly being TRBD1 (5 bases). This CDR3 region has 14 residues. Germline V gene lookup returns CDR1 SEHNR and CDR2 FQNEAQ (reference sequence). V was pared by 8 bases and J by 7 bases, with 20 bases between. The DNA for the CDR3 is TGTGCCAGCGGCCTACTGGGGGGATATGTTGAAGCTTTCTTT. Its translation: CASGLLGGYVEAFF.

This chain links TRBV11-3 with TRBJ2-1, with D uncertain. The length of the CDR3 is 15 residues. Looked up from germline, CDR1 is SGHNT and CDR2 is YENEEA. V lost 4 bases, J lost 6 bases, and 16 bases lay in between. In nucleotides, the CDR3 is TGTGCCAGCAGCTCCCAAGCGCCCCCTGTCAATGAGCAGTTCTTC. This codes for CASSSQAPPVNEQFF.

In this sample, this clone turned up once. This chain links TRBV6-5 with TRBJ2-5, with D possibly TRBD1 on 5 matching bases. The CDR3 is 14 residues long. The V end was cut by 6 bases, the J end by 1 base, with 12 bases between. Per the germline V gene, CDR1 is MNHEY and CDR2 is SVGAGI. Here the CDR3 DNA reads TGTGCCAGCAGGCCCAGGGCTCGCCAAGAGACCCAGTACTTC. Translation gives CASRPRARQETQYF.

The chain is built from TRBV7-3 and TRBJ2-1; tentatively, D is TRBD1 or TRBD2 (5 bases each). Trimming took 5 bases from V and 8 from J, leaving 22 bases between them. Per germline, CDR1 SGHTA and CDR2 FQGTGA. The CDR3 is 16 amino acids. The CDR3 is CASSRGTTAGVDEQFF. The CDR3, as DNA: TGTGCCAGCAGCCGAGGGACCACTGCCGGCGTGGATGAGCAGTTCTTC.

This rearrangement joins TRBV6-5 to TRBJ2-6, with D unresolved. The ends were cut back, 4 bases at V and 0 bases at J, with 10 bases in the middle. Germline lookup yields CDR1 MNHEY and CDR2 SVGAGI. The CDR3 is 16 amino acids. This CDR3 is CASSSPSRSGANVLTF. Here the CDR3 DNA reads TGTGCCAGCAGTTCTCCCTCTCGCTCTGGGGCCAACGTCCTGACTTTC.

V gene TRBV15 combines with J gene TRBJ2-7; 7 bases fit TRBD2. Germline lookup yields CDR1 LNHNV and CDR2 YYDKDF (reference sequence). V lost 0 bases to trimming and J lost 5 bases; unmatched junction nucleotides: 16. The CDR3 extends over 18 amino acids. The CDR3 bases are TGTGCCACCAGCAGAGACCCTAGGTTGGTGGCGGGAGCTGACGAGCAGTACTTC. Translated: CATSRDPRLVAGADEQYF.

The chain is built from TRBV18 and TRBJ2-1, with 12 bases fitting TRBD2. In germline, CDR1 is KGHSH, CDR2 LQKENI. Trimming at V came to 5 bases and at J to 10 bases, leaving 6 bases not matched to a gene. This CDR3 is built from 14 residues. The CDR3 is CASSYRTSGTEQFF. The CDR3 bases are TGTGCCAGCTCATACCGGACTAGCGGGACGGAGCAGTTCTTC.

The table lists this clone with a count of one. CDR3 sequence (DNA): TGTGCCAGCAGTTACGGCCCCGGCGCCAACTACGAGCAGTACTTC. As protein: CASSYGPGANYEQYF. The V and J genes are TRBV6-5 and TRBJ2-7; D call uncertain. V lost 2 bases and J lost 3, with 14 bases in between. The V gene's germline CDR1 is MNHEY and CDR2 SVGAGI. The CDR3 runs to 15 residues.

The chain joins TRBV7-9 to TRBJ2-2; D uncertain. With 5 bases removed from V and 3 bases from J, the gap between germline ends came to 10 bases. This CDR3 has 14 amino acids. Germline lookup yields CDR1 SEHNR and CDR2 FQNEAQ (reference sequence). The CDR3 loop is CASSPTWDTGELFF. In DNA, the CDR3 is TGTGCCAGCAGCCCCACCTGGGACACCGGGGAGCTGTTTTTT.

In DNA form, the CDR3 reads TGTGCCAGCTCACCACGTTGGGGGGGCCTAACGGTGACTAATGAAAAACTGTTTTTT. Translation gives CASSPRWGGLTVTNEKLFF. The chain couples TRBV18 to TRBJ1-4, with D possibly TRBD1 on 6 matching bases. CDR3 length: 19 amino acids. V lost 1 base, J lost 2 bases, and 20 bases lay in between. CDR1 is KGHSH, CDR2 LQKENI, per germline.

The chain combines TRBV7-2 with TRBJ1-5, with 9 bases lining up with TRBD1. This CDR3 has 16 amino acids. The germline CDR1 and CDR2 sequences are SGHTA and FQGNSA. V lost 0 bases to trimming and J lost 7 bases; unmatched junction nucleotides: 7. The CDR3 loop reads CASSLAFTGGWQPQHF. DNA of the CDR3: TGTGCCAGCAGCTTAGCGTTTACAGGGGGCTGGCAGCCCCAGCATTTT.

This chain joins TRBV7-2 and TRBJ2-1; TRBD2 aligns across 14 bases. Trimming removed 1 base from V and 8 bases from J; junction bases left unmatched: 4. Looked up from germline, CDR1 is SGHTA and CDR2 is FQGNSA. This CDR3 has 16 residues. The CDR3 sequence: CASSLGLAGGPDEQFF. In DNA form, the CDR3 reads TGTGCCAGCAGCTTAGGACTAGCGGGAGGGCCCGATGAGCAGTTCTTC.

V and J are TRBV28 and TRBJ1-5; TRBD1 agrees at 7 bases. The CDR3 runs to 15 residues. After removal of 6 bases from V and 1 base from J, the junction contained 6 bases not matched to a gene. Germline-derived CDR1 and CDR2 are MDHEN and SYDVKM. CDR3 in DNA: TGTGCCAGCAGGACAGGGAGTTTAAGCAATCAGCCCCAGCATTTT. Amino acid sequence: CASRTGSLSNQPQHF.